This TCR beta chain was profiled in a study of blood T cell repertoires in COVID-19. This CDR3 comprises 16 residues. Germline V gives CDR1 SGHKS, CDR2 YYEKEE (reference sequence). The ends were cut back, 0 bases at V and 3 bases at J, with 12 bases in the middle. Original processing methods: Amplification with reference gene primers provided the estimates of nucleated cell counts. Assay used: immunoSEQ multiplex PCR; TCRdb lists only in-frame clones, some missing. That table is the source of V, J and clone size, and D and trimming were worked out from the DNA. The sample consists of approximately 450,000 clones, approximately 90% of them appearing once.

This chain uses TRBV5-5 with TRBJ2-2; D might be TRBD1 (5 bases). The sequenced material came from peripheral blood. The sequence came from a woman aged 25-40 years with acute or convalescent COVID-19. DNA for the CDR3: TGTGCCAGCAGCTTGGCCACGACAGTCGACACCGGGGAGCTGTTTTTT. Translation: CASSLATTVDTGELFF.